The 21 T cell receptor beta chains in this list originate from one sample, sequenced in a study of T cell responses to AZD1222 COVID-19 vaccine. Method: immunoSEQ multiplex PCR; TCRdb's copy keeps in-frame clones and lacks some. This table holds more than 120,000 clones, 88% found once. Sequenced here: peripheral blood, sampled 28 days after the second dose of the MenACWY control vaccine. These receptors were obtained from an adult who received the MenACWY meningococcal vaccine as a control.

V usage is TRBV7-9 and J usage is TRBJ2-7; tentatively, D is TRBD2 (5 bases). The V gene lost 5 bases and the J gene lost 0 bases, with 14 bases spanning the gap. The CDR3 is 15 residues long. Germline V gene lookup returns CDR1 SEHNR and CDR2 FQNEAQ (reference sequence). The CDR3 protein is CASSPRVILSYEQYF. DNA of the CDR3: TGTGCCAGCAGCCCGCGGGTCATTCTCTCCTACGAGCAGTACTTC. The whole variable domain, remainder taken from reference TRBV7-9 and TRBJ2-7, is DTGVSQNPRHKITKRGQNVTFRCDPISEHNRLYWYRQTLGQGPEFLTYFQNEAQLEKSRLLSDRFSAERPKGSFSTLEIQRTEQGDSAMYLCASSPRVILSYEQYFGPGTRLTVT.

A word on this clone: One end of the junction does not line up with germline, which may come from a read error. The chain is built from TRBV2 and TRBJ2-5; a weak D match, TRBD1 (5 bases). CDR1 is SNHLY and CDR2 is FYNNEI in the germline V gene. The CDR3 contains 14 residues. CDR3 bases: TGTGCCAGCAGGGAAGGTGGGGCCCGGGAGACCCAGTACTTC. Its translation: CASREGGARETQYF.

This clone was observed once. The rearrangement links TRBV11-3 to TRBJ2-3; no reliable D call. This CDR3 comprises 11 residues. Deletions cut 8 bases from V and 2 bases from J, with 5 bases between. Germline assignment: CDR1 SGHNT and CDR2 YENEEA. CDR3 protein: CASALTDTQYF. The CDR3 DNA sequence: TGTGCCAGCGCACTCACAGATACGCAGTATTTT.

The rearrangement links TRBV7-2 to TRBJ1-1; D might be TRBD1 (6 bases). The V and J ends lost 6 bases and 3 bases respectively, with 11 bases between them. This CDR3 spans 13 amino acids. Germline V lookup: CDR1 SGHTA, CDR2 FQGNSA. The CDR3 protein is CASRITGYTEAFF. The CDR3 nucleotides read TGTGCCAGCAGGATTACAGGGTACACTGAAGCTTTCTTT.

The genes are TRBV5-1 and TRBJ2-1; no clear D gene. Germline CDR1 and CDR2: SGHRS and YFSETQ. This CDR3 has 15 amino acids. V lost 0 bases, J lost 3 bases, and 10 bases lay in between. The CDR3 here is CASSLEGYDYNEQFF. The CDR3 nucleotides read TGCGCCAGCAGCTTGGAGGGTTACGACTACAATGAGCAGTTCTTC.

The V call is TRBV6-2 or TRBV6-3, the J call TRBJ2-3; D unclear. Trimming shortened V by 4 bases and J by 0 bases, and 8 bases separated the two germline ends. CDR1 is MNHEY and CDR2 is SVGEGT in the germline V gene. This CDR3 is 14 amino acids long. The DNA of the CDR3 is TGTGCCAGCAGTTGGTTCTCGAGCACAGATACGCAGTATTTT. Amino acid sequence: CASSWFSSTDTQYF.

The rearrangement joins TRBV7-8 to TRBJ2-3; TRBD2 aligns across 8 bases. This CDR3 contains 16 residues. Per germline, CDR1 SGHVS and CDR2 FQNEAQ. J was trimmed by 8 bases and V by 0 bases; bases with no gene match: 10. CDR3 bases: TGTGCCAGCAGCTTAGCGGCTAGCGGGCGCGTAGGTACGCAGTATTTT. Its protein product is CASSLAASGRVGTQYF.

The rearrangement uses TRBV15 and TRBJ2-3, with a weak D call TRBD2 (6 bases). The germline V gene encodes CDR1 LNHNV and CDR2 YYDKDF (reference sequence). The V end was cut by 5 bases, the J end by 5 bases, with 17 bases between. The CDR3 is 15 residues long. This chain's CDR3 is CATSPRRQGGDTQYF. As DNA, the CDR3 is TGTGCCACCAGCCCAAGGAGGCAGGGAGGAGATACGCAGTATTTT. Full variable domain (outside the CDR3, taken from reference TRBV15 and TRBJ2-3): DAMVIQNPRYQVTQFGKPVTLSCSQTLNHNVMYWYQQKSSQAPKLLFHYYDKDFNNEADTPDNFQSRRPNTSFCFLDIRSPGLGDTAMYLCATSPRRQGGDTQYFGPGTRLTVL.

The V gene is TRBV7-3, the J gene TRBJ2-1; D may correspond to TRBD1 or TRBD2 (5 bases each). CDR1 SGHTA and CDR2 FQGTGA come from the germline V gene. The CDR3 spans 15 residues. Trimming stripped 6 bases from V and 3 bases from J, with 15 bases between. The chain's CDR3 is CASSRGVGDYNEQFF. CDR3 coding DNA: TGTGCCAGCAGTAGAGGGGTAGGAGACTACAATGAGCAGTTCTTC.

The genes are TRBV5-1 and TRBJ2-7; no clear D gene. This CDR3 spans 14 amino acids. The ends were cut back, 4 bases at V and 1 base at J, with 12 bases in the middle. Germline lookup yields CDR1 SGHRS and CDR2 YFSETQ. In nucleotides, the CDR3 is TGCGCCAGCAGCATGGATAGTGCTTCCTACGAGCAGTACTTC. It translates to CASSMDSASYEQYF. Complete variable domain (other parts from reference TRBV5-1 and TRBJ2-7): KAGVTQTPRYLIKTRGQQVTLSCSPISGHRSVSWYQQTPGQGLQFLFEYFSETQRNKGNFPGRFSGRQFSNSRSEMNVSTLELGDSALYLCASSMDSASYEQYFGPGTRLTVT.

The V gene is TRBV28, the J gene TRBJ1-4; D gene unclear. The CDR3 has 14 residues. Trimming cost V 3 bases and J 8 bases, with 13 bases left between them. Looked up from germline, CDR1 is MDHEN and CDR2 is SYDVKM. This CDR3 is CASSFGRLREKLFF. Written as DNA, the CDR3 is TGTGCCAGCAGTTTCGGCCGGCTGCGCGAAAAACTGTTTTTT.

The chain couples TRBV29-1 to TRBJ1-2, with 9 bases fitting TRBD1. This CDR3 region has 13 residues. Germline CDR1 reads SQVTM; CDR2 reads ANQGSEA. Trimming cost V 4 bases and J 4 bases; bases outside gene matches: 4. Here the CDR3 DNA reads TGCAGCGTTGGGACAGGGGCCCTCTATGGCTACACCTTC. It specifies CSVGTGALYGYTF.

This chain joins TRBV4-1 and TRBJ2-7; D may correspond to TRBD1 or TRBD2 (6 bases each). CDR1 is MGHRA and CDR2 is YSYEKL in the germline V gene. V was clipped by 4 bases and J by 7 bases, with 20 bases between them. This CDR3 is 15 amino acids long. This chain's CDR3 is CASSPPPGARGEQYF. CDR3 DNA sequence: TGCGCCAGCAGCCCCCCGCCGGGGGCTCGGGGGGAGCAGTACTTC.

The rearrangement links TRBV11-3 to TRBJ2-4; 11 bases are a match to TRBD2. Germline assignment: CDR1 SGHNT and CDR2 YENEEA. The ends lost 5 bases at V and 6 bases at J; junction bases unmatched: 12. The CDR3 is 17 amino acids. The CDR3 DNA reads TGTGCCAGCAGCCCCCCCGGACTAGCGGGCGTGGGAAACATTCAGTACTTC. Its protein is CASSPPGLAGVGNIQYF.

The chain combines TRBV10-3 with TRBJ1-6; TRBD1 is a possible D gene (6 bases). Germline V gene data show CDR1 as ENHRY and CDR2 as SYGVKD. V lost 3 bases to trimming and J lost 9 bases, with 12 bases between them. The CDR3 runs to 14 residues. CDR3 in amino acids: CAISDGQSSSPLHF. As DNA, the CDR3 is TGTGCCATCAGTGATGGACAGAGTAGTTCACCCCTCCACTTT.

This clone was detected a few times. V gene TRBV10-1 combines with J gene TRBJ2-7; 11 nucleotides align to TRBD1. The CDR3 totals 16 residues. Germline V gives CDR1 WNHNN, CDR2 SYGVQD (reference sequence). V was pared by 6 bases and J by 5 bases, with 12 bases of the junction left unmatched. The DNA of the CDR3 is TGCGCCAGCAGAGGTGTGCGGGACAGGGGGTTCCACGAGCAGTACTTC. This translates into CASRGVRDRGFHEQYF.

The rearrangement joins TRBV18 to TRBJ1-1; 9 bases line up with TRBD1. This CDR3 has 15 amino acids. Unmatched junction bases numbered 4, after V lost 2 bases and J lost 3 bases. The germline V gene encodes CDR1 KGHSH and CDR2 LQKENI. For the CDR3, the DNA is TGTGCCAGCTCACCAAGTACAGGGGGCTACACTGAAGCTTTCTTT. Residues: CASSPSTGGYTEAFF.

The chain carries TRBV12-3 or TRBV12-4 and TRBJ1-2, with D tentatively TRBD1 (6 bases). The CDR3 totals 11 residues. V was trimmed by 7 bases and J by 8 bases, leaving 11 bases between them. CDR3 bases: TGTGCCAGCACCCAGGGGCACGGCTACACCTTC. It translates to CASTQGHGYTF.

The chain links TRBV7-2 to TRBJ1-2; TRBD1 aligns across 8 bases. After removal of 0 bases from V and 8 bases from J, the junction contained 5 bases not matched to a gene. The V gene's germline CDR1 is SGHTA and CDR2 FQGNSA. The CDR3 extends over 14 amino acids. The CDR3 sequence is CASSLADRVGGYTF. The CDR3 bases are TGTGCCAGCAGCTTAGCGGACAGGGTGGGAGGCTACACCTTC.

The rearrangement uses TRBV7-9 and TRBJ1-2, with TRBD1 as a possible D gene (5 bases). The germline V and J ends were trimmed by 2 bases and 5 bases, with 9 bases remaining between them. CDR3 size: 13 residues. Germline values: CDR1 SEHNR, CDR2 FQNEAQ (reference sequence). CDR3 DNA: TGTGCCAGCAGCTTACGAGGGGCGTATGGCTACACCTTC. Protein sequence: CASSLRGAYGYTF.

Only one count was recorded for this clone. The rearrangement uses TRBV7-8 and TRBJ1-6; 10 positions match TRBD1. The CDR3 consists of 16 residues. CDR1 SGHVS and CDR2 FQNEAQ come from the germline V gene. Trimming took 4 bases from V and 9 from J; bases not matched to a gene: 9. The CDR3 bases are TGTGCCAGCAGCTCGTCCGGGACAGGGGTGTCTTCACCCCTCCACTTT. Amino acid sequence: CASSSSGTGVSSPLHF.